These 16 T cell receptor beta chains came from one sample sequenced in a study of CD8 T cells in Susac syndrome. After extraction with the RNeasy kit, about 0.5 to 1 ug of the RNA was reverse transcribed using random hexamers. TCRdb reprocessed the immunoSEQ multiplex PCR reads with MiXCR, giving one entry per CDR3 protein. The sample carries approximately 150,000 distinct CDR3 sequences, nearly 97% recorded once. Material: CD4+ T cells from PBMCs. These receptors were taken from a human donor with Susac syndrome.

The chain joins TRBV7-9 to TRBJ1-3, with TRBD1 matching over 8 bases. V trimming: 4 bases; J trimming: 3 bases; junction bases outside the gene matches: 5. The CDR3 runs 15 residues. Germline V gene lookup returns CDR1 SEHNR and CDR2 FQNEAQ (reference sequence). CDR3 DNA: TGTGCCAGCAGCTGGCAGGGGGCGCGTGGAAACACCATATATTTT. This encodes CASSWQGARGNTIYF.

V gene TRBV25-1 combines with J gene TRBJ2-7; 7 nucleotides line up with TRBD1. This CDR3 spans 15 amino acids. Germline CDR1 MGHDK, CDR2 SYGVNS. V lost 2 bases and J lost 6; bases outside the gene matches: 10. CDR3 bases: TGTGCCAGCAGTGAAGGGACAGTGGGTCTGGGCGAGCAGTACTTC. It encodes CASSEGTVGLGEQYF.

This chain uses TRBV29-1 with TRBJ1-3; 8 nucleotides align to TRBD1. Per germline, CDR1 SQVTM and CDR2 ANQGSEA. V dropped 4 bases and J dropped 2; count of bases not matched to a gene: 13. This CDR3 is built from 17 residues. CDR3 nucleotide sequence: TGCAGCGTTGTCTTTTCGGCCACACAGGGGGCTGGAAACACCATATATTTT. Its protein is CSVVFSATQGAGNTIYF.

This chain joins TRBV12-3 or TRBV12-4 and TRBJ2-7; no clear D gene. The CDR3 has 13 amino acids. The V end was cut by 2 bases, the J end by 0 bases, with 5 bases between. The CDR3 bases are TGTGCCAGCAGTTTATCCCACTCCTACGAGCAGTACTTC. Translating it yields CASSLSHSYEQYF.

CDR3 nucleotides: TGTGCCAGCACCTCCAATAGGGAGACCCAGTACTTC. Its protein product is CASTSNRETQYF. The chain has TRBV3-1 and TRBJ2-5, with D unclear. The CDR3 length is 12 residues. The V end was cut by 7 bases, the J end by 5 bases, with 11 bases between. Germline V gene data show CDR1 as LGHDT and CDR2 as YNNKEL (reference sequence).

This sequence joins TRBV12-3 or TRBV12-4 and TRBJ2-7; TRBD1 is a possible D gene (6 bases). V was clipped by 6 bases and J by 1 base, with 13 bases between them. This CDR3 has 14 residues. CDR3 amino acids: CASRSTGSSYEQYF. In DNA, the CDR3 is TGTGCCAGCAGGTCCACAGGGAGTTCCTACGAGCAGTACTTC.

The V gene is TRBV10-3, the J gene TRBJ2-5, with D unresolved. Trimming removed 2 bases from V and 2 bases from J, with 6 bases in between. The CDR3 consists of 13 residues. Per germline, CDR1 ENHRY and CDR2 SYGVKD. CDR3 in amino acids: CAISEGQQETQYF. CDR3 DNA sequence: TGTGCCATCAGTGAGGGGCAGCAAGAGACCCAGTACTTC.

The chain carries TRBV20-1 and TRBJ2-2; D not certain. Trimming took 3 bases from V and 3 from J, leaving 8 bases between them. The CDR3 has 13 residues. Germline-derived CDR1 and CDR2 are DFQATT and SNEGSKA (reference sequence). For the CDR3, the DNA is TGCAGTGCTAGGTTTGATGACACCGGGGAGCTGTTTTTT. Translated, it gives CSARFDDTGELFF.

The gene calls are TRBV5-4 and TRBJ2-3; D remains unclear. The V and J ends lost 0 bases and 5 bases respectively, with 7 bases between them. CDR1 SGHNT and CDR2 YYREEE come from the germline V gene (reference sequence). The length of the CDR3 is 13 residues. The CDR3 is CASSLAWEDTQYF. For the CDR3, the DNA is TGTGCCAGCAGCTTGGCCTGGGAAGATACGCAGTATTTT.

V usage is TRBV6-5 and J usage is TRBJ2-4; tentatively, D is TRBD1 or TRBD2 (6 bases each). Germline values: CDR1 MNHEY, CDR2 SVGAGI. V was shortened by 2 bases and J by 2 bases, with 16 bases between the two germline ends. The CDR3 is made up of 17 amino acids. The CDR3 sequence is CASSYDRRGASKNIQYF. The CDR3 DNA reads TGTGCCAGCAGTTACGACAGGCGGGGCGCTTCCAAAAACATTCAGTACTTC.

V gene TRBV29-1 combines with J gene TRBJ1-1, with D unclear. Trimming stripped 2 bases from V and 0 bases from J, with 7 bases between. The CDR3 spans 13 residues. Germline V gives CDR1 SQVTM, CDR2 ANQGSEA. CDR3 residues: CSVERSMNTEAFF. CDR3 DNA: TGCAGCGTTGAAAGGAGCATGAACACTGAAGCTTTCTTT.

The chain combines TRBV28 with TRBJ2-5; 7 nucleotides match TRBD2. CDR3 size: 17 residues. Germline V gene lookup returns CDR1 MDHEN and CDR2 SYDVKM. V shed 7 bases and J 5 bases; nucleotides not matched to a gene: 19. The CDR3 spells CASTPAGLGGGRETQYF. CDR3 in DNA: TGTGCCAGCACCCCTGCGGGTCTCGGGGGAGGGCGGGAGACCCAGTACTTC.

This clonotype was found a few times. This chain uses TRBV29-1 with TRBJ2-7, with D unresolved. Germline CDR1 SQVTM, CDR2 ANQGSEA. This CDR3 contains 12 residues. Trimming cost V 4 bases and J 6 bases, with 13 bases left between them. The CDR3 sequence is CSVGRTLGEQYF. Written as DNA, the CDR3 is TGCAGCGTTGGGCGGACCTTGGGCGAGCAGTACTTC.

J is TRBJ2-1 and V is TRBV29-1; 8 nucleotides match TRBD2. The CDR3 runs 14 residues. V dropped 8 bases and J dropped 4; count of bases not matched to a gene: 10. The V gene's germline CDR1 is SQVTM and CDR2 ANQGSEA. The chain's CDR3 is CSLREAGEYNEQFF. The DNA for the CDR3 is TGCAGCCTCCGGGAAGCGGGGGAATACAATGAGCAGTTCTTC.

The chain recombines TRBV6-1 with TRBJ1-6, with D maybe TRBD1 (6 bases). Looked up from germline, CDR1 is MNHNS and CDR2 is SASEGT. The V gene lost 2 bases and the J gene lost 6 bases, with 11 bases spanning the gap. The CDR3 consists of 15 residues. The CDR3 reads CASSEKQGGNSPLHF. As DNA, the CDR3 is TGTGCCAGCAGTGAAAAACAGGGTGGTAATTCACCCCTCCACTTT.

J is TRBJ1-2 and V is TRBV6-1; possibly TRBD1 for D (6 bases). Germline V CDR1 and CDR2: MNHNS, SASEGT. Trimming shortened V by 2 bases and J by 8 bases, and 15 bases separated the two germline ends. This CDR3 contains 14 residues. CDR3 bases: TGTGCCAGCAGTGAACCCTGGACAGCTTCCGGCTACACCTTC. It encodes CASSEPWTASGYTF.